The 18 T cell receptor beta chains below all came from one sample that was sequenced in a study of T-cell memory formation after mild COVID-19. TCRdb redid the calling of the 5' RACE reads with MiXCR, one entry per CDR3 protein. The sample gives approximately 400,000 distinct CDR3 sequences, 20% to 30% of which show up once; 8.5% to 9% is in the top ten. The sequenced material came from PBMCs or a T cell subset sorted from them (not recorded which). Every receptor here comes from an adult woman who had mild COVID-19 (a few samples of this study predate the infection). Cell type and time point are not known.

This clonotype was detected a few times. The chain links TRBV30 to TRBJ1-2; D possibly corresponds to TRBD1 (6 bases). CDR3 size: 15 residues. The V end lost 1 base, the J end lost 3 bases, and 15 bases lay between the germline ends. Germline lookup yields CDR1 GTSNPN and CDR2 SVGIG (reference sequence). The CDR3 DNA sequence: TGTGCCTGGAGTGCATACAGGGTGACCCACTATGGCTACACCTTC. Its translation: CAWSAYRVTHYGYTF.

This clonotype was seen ten or more times. V and J are TRBV20-1 and TRBJ2-1; 9 bases align to TRBD1. After removal of 6 bases from V and 10 bases from J, the junction contained 4 bases not matched to a gene. The CDR3 has 11 amino acids. Germline loops: CDR1 DFQATT, CDR2 SNEGSKA (reference sequence). The CDR3 DNA reads TGCAGTGCAACAGGGGGCAGGGAGCAGTTCTTC. This encodes CSATGGREQFF.

V usage is TRBV4-2 and J usage is TRBJ2-1; D is unclear. Germline loops: CDR1 LGHNA, CDR2 YNFKEQ. Trimming removed 0 bases at V and 9 bases at J, with 9 bases between. The CDR3 consists of 13 residues. The CDR3 nucleotides are TGTGCCAGCAGCCAAGATCATCTTCTTGAGCAGTTCTTC. Protein sequence: CASSQDHLLEQFF.

The gene calls are TRBV3-1 and TRBJ2-2; possible D gene TRBD1, 6 bases. V was cut by 6 bases and J by 3 bases, with 11 bases left in between. CDR1 and CDR2 (germline): LGHDT, YNNKEL (reference sequence). The length of the CDR3 is 14 residues. The CDR3 region is CASRIQGDTGELFF. For the CDR3, the DNA is TGTGCCAGCAGGATACAGGGAGACACCGGGGAGCTGTTTTTT.

The rearrangement uses TRBV20-1 and TRBJ2-5; possibly TRBD1 or TRBD2 for D (5 bases each). The CDR3 sequence is 14 residues long. Trimming pared 2 bases from V and 1 base from J, leaving 11 bases between. Per germline, CDR1 DFQATT and CDR2 SNEGSKA (reference sequence). The CDR3: CSARNFGAQETQYF. CDR3 nucleotide sequence: TGCAGTGCTAGAAATTTCGGGGCCCAAGAGACCCAGTACTTC.

The rearrangement joins TRBV12-3 or TRBV12-4 to TRBJ2-7; D could derive from TRBD1 or TRBD2 (5 bases each). This CDR3 has 15 residues. The V gene lost 4 bases and the J gene lost 0 bases, with 13 bases spanning the gap. The CDR3 DNA follows: TGTGCCAGCAGTTCCGTCAGGGACCTCTCCTACGAGCAGTACTTC. Translating it yields CASSSVRDLSYEQYF.

In this sample, this clonotype turned up a few times. The chain is built from TRBV20-1 and TRBJ2-5; 10 nucleotides line up with TRBD1. The CDR3 contains 15 residues. Germline V gene data show CDR1 as DFQATT and CDR2 as SNEGSKA (reference sequence). The V gene end was trimmed by 3 bases and the J gene end by 4 bases; junction bases not matched to a gene: 8. The CDR3 sequence is CSARSGTGDLETQYF. The CDR3 bases are TGCAGTGCTAGGAGCGGGACAGGGGATCTAGAGACCCAGTACTTC.

This clonotype has a handful of counts. V gene TRBV7-9 combines with J gene TRBJ1-1; 9 bases agree with TRBD1. V lost 5 bases, J lost 4 bases, and 11 bases stayed unmatched. The CDR3 runs 16 residues. Germline V CDR1 and CDR2: SEHNR, FQNEAQ (reference sequence). The CDR3 bases are TGTGCCAGCAGCCTTGGCTGGGACAGGGTCTTCACTGAAGCTTTCTTT. Translated: CASSLGWDRVFTEAFF.

The CDR3 DNA follows: TGTGCCAGCAGCGTTAAACGAGCAGGGGGAGGAAACACCATATATTTT. This sequence encodes CASSVKRAGGGNTIYF. V and J are TRBV21-1 and TRBJ1-3; the tabulated D call, TRBD1, remains unverified against the DNA. TRBV21-1 is listed as a pseudogene. The CDR3 has 16 amino acids.

This clonotype has just a few counts. The J gene is TRBJ1-1, the V gene TRBV25-1, with D perhaps matching TRBD1 (6 bases). The CDR3 runs 15 residues. V lost 2 bases, J lost 0 bases, and 10 bases lay in between. CDR1 MGHDK and CDR2 SYGVNS come from the germline V gene. The CDR3 DNA follows: TGTGCCAGCAGTGAAGATTGGGGGCTGAACACTGAAGCTTTCTTT. This sequence encodes CASSEDWGLNTEAFF.

This clonotype occurred a few times. The chain carries TRBV7-2 and TRBJ2-1, with 11 bases fitting TRBD2. The CDR3 extends over 21 amino acids. Germline V lookup: CDR1 SGHTA, CDR2 FQGNSA. Trimming took 5 bases from V and 0 from J; bases not matched to a gene: 18. The CDR3 coding sequence is TGTGCCAGCAGCCGCCCCCGGGACACGGGGACTAGCGGAAGCTCCTACAATGAGCAGTTCTTC. Translation: CASSRPRDTGTSGSSYNEQFF.

This clonotype was detected once. This rearrangement joins TRBV10-3 to TRBJ2-1; 10 bases fit TRBD2. The CDR3 has 16 amino acids. The V gene's germline CDR1 is ENHRY and CDR2 SYGVKD. J lost 5 bases, V lost 3 bases, and 7 bases had no gene match. The CDR3 region is CAISDSSGRTNNEQFF. The CDR3 coding sequence is TGTGCCATCAGTGACTCTAGCGGGAGAACCAACAATGAGCAGTTCTTC.

The chain joins TRBV29-1 to TRBJ2-5, with D possibly called TRBD1 or TRBD2 (5 bases each). Germline CDR1 is SQVTM and CDR2 is ANQGSEA. This CDR3 region has 16 residues. The V end was cut by 4 bases, the J end by 2 bases, with 20 bases between. CDR3 in DNA: TGCAGCGTTGGTTTCCCGTTGGGGGTGCCGCAAGAGACCCAGTACTTC. Its protein product is CSVGFPLGVPQETQYF.

This clonotype was counted ten times or more. This rearrangement joins TRBV12-3 or TRBV12-4 to TRBJ2-2; 8 bases line up with TRBD1. V was clipped by 5 bases and J by 4 bases; unmatched bases: 6. This CDR3 is 15 amino acids long. CDR3 DNA sequence: TGTGCCAGCAGTCCAGGGGGCGGCGGCACCGGGGAGCTGTTTTTT. This gives the protein CASSPGGGGTGELFF.

The V call is TRBV12-3 or TRBV12-4, the J call TRBJ1-5; D uncertain. V was trimmed by 3 bases and J by 7 bases, leaving 7 bases between them. This CDR3 contains 12 residues. CDR3 nucleotides: TGTGCCAGCAGTTTCGGGTCGCAGCCCCAGCATTTT. Translating gives CASSFGSQPQHF.

This clonotype was seen a few times. V is TRBV29-1 and J is TRBJ2-3, with a weak D call TRBD1 (6 bases). The CDR3 extends over 14 amino acids. Trimming took 6 bases from V and 1 from J, leaving 14 bases between them. Germline V gene lookup returns CDR1 SQVTM and CDR2 ANQGSEA. This CDR3 is CSVLRGGRTDTQYF. The CDR3 region has the DNA TGCAGCGTACTCAGAGGGGGTCGCACAGATACGCAGTATTTT.

This chain joins TRBV29-1 and TRBJ1-1; no definite D call. Germline V gene lookup returns CDR1 SQVTM and CDR2 ANQGSEA. V gave up 0 bases and J gave up 0 bases, with 5 bases separating them. The length of the CDR3 is 13 residues. CDR3 sequence: CSVEETMNTEAFF. DNA of the CDR3: TGCAGCGTTGAAGAGACGATGAACACTGAAGCTTTCTTT. The full variable domain, with the rest looked up from reference TRBV29-1 and TRBJ1-1, is SAVISQKPSRDICQRGTSLTIQCQVDSQVTMMFWYRQQPGQSLTLIATANQGSEATYESGFVIDKFPISRPNLTFSTLTVSNMSPEDSSIYLCSVEETMNTEAFFGQGTRLTVV.

This clonotype showed up many times. The CDR3: CASSKRSREVSEQYF. The CDR3 nucleotides read TGTGCCAGCAGCAAAAGGTCCAGGGAGGTCTCCGAGCAGTACTTC. The V call is TRBV6-1, the J call TRBJ2-7; D possibly corresponds to TRBD2 (6 bases). V dropped 6 bases and J dropped 6 bases, with 21 bases sitting between them. The CDR3 consists of 15 residues. CDR1 and CDR2 (germline): MNHNS, SASEGT.